This TCR beta chain was documented in a study of response to subunit inactivated influenza vaccine. The germline CDR1 and CDR2 sequences are SGDLS and YYNGEE. The CDR3 sequence is 15 residues long. V lost 3 bases and J lost 4, with 13 bases in between. MiXCR, applied by TCRdb to the RT-PCR reads, yields one record per CDR3 protein. The sample has about 530,000 distinct CDR3 sequences; about an eighth are singletons. This clonotype was counted only a few times. V is TRBV9 and J is TRBJ1-4, with D possibly TRBD1 on 5 matching bases. The input for sequencing was PBMCs from blood, taken on the day of vaccination. The origin of this receptor is a man aged 50 to 59 who received an inactivated influenza vaccine. Here the CDR3 DNA reads TGTGCCAGCAGCGAGAGTACAGGCGTTAATGAAAAACTGTTTTTT. Encoded protein: CASSESTGVNEKLFF.